These 28 T cell receptor beta chains originate from one sample sequenced in a study of cytomegalovirus exposure and HLA in healthy donors. Assay: immunoSEQ multiplex PCR; the TCRdb copy retains only in-frame clones and omits some. The table includes 330,000 or so clones, 70% to 90% detected once. The specimen was PBMCs. These receptor sequences come from a woman between 18 and 29 years old in good health and CMV-seronegative.

The genes are TRBV7-9 and TRBJ2-7; D perhaps matches TRBD2 (7 bases). V was pared by 3 bases and J by 6 bases, with 12 bases between. CDR3 length: 13 residues. Germline CDR1 reads SEHNR; CDR2 reads FQNEAQ (reference sequence). CDR3 amino acids: CASSFEGGLEQYF. CDR3 bases: TGTGCCAGCAGCTTCGAGGGGGGGCTCGAGCAGTACTTC.

The chain uses TRBV6-5 and TRBJ1-5; 9 bases match TRBD1. The CDR3 is 14 amino acids. CDR1 and CDR2 from the germline V gene are MNHEY and SVGAGI. The V and J ends lost 7 bases and 6 bases, in that order; junction bases with no gene match: 7. CDR3 in DNA: TGTGCCAGCACCCCGGGGACAGGGACTCAGCCCCAGCATTTT. This sequence encodes CASTPGTGTQPQHF.

The chain has TRBV4-1 and TRBJ2-4, with unresolved D. Trimming left V 0 bases short and J 13 bases short, with 13 bases between. The CDR3 contains 13 residues. Germline V CDR1 and CDR2: MGHRA, YSYEKL. CDR3 in amino acids: CASSQETSAPQYF. The CDR3 DNA is TGCGCCAGCAGCCAAGAGACAAGTGCCCCCCAGTACTTC.

For the CDR3, the DNA is TGTGCCAGCAGTCCTACAGGGGAGAACACTGAAGCTTTCTTT. This translates into CASSPTGENTEAFF. The chain employs TRBV6-5 and TRBJ1-1; 7 bases line up with TRBD1. CDR3 length: 14 residues. From germline, CDR1 is MNHEY and CDR2 SVGAGI. With 5 bases clipped from V and 1 base from J, the junction kept 4 bases outside the gene matches.

This chain connects TRBV6-1 to TRBJ2-2; 11 bases are shared with TRBD1. Germline loops: CDR1 MNHNS, CDR2 SASEGT. The CDR3 contains 15 residues. V lost 4 bases to trimming and J lost 4 bases; unmatched junction nucleotides: 2. The CDR3 DNA follows: TGTGCCAGCAGTGCTGGGACAGGGGGCACCGGGGAGCTGTTTTTT. As protein: CASSAGTGGTGELFF.

The CDR3 loop reads CASSPRQGPGKNIQYF. The CDR3 DNA sequence: TGTGCCAGCAGCCCAAGACAGGGGCCGGGGAAAAACATTCAGTACTTC. J is TRBJ2-4 and V is TRBV9, with 8 bases matching TRBD1. Germline V lookup: CDR1 SGDLS, CDR2 YYNGEE. The V and J ends lost 4 bases and 4 bases, in that order; junction bases with no gene match: 10. The CDR3 length is 16 residues.

The chain joins TRBV6-5 to TRBJ2-2; TRBD2 is a possible D gene (6 bases). Germline CDR1 MNHEY, CDR2 SVGAGI. The V end was cut by 4 bases, the J end by 7 bases, with 10 bases between. The CDR3 covers 13 residues. As DNA, the CDR3 is TGTGCCAGCAGTTCACCGGGGGTCGGGGAGCTGTTTTTT. Protein product: CASSSPGVGELFF.

This chain uses TRBV20-1 with TRBJ2-5; the D is unclear. This CDR3 region has 11 residues. Germline CDR1 is DFQATT and CDR2 is SNEGSKA (reference sequence). With 5 bases removed from V and 7 bases from J, the gap between germline ends came to 11 bases. CDR3 region: CSAGNPGTQYF. The DNA of the CDR3 is TGCAGTGCTGGCAACCCGGGGACCCAGTACTTC.

The V call is TRBV5-1, the J call TRBJ2-7; D may be TRBD1 (5 bases). This CDR3 spans 17 amino acids. V was cut by 4 bases and J by 5 bases, with 25 bases left in between. Germline CDR1 and CDR2: SGHRS and YFSETQ. This CDR3 is CASSVAPPGSSLHEQYF. The CDR3 coding sequence is TGCGCCAGCAGCGTAGCCCCACCAGGGTCGAGCCTCCACGAGCAGTACTTC.

J is TRBJ2-7 and V is TRBV6-1, with 8 bases matching TRBD1. CDR1 and CDR2 (germline): MNHNS, SASEGT. After removal of 5 bases from V and 7 bases from J, the junction contained 13 bases not matched to a gene. The CDR3 loop spans 15 amino acids. CDR3 nucleotide sequence: TGTGCCAGCAGTACCCGACAGGGGACGTCTCGAGAGCAGTACTTC. Its translation: CASSTRQGTSREQYF.

V usage is TRBV9 and J usage is TRBJ2-7, with 7 bases aligning to TRBD2. The junction had 9 bases not matched to a gene; V was cut back by 4 bases and J by 2 bases. Germline V CDR1 and CDR2: SGDLS, YYNGEE. CDR3 length: 15 residues. The CDR3 bases are TGTGCCAGCAGCCCCAGAGGGGACTATCCCTACGAGCAGTACTTC. This translates into CASSPRGDYPYEQYF.

This clone was detected once. J is TRBJ1-5 and V is TRBV5-6; perhaps TRBD1 as D (5 bases). Germline CDR1 is SGHDT and CDR2 is YYEEEE. V was pared by 4 bases and J by 5 bases, with 13 bases between. CDR3 length: 14 residues. CDR3 coding DNA: TGTGCCAGCAGCACCCGGGGGGAGCATCAGCCCCAGCATTTT. Protein product: CASSTRGEHQPQHF.

The V and J genes are TRBV10-3 and TRBJ2-1; D possibly corresponds to TRBD2 (5 bases). The germline V and J ends were trimmed by 0 bases and 3 bases, with 15 bases remaining between them. Germline V gene data show CDR1 as ENHRY and CDR2 as SYGVKD. CDR3 length equals 17 residues. In nucleotides, the CDR3 is TGTGCCATCAGTGAGTCGATCCGGGGAGCCCTCTACAATGAGCAGTTCTTC. Amino acids: CAISESIRGALYNEQFF.

This chain connects TRBV4-1 to TRBJ2-7, with D tentatively TRBD1 (6 bases). This CDR3 contains 14 residues. V was trimmed by 4 bases and J by 5 bases, leaving 15 bases between them. Germline values: CDR1 MGHRA, CDR2 YSYEKL. DNA of the CDR3: TGCGCCAGCAGCCTTGGACAGACCTCTCACGAGCAGTACTTC. Its translation is CASSLGQTSHEQYF.

V and J are TRBV10-3 and TRBJ2-7, with 7 bases lining up with TRBD2. The germline gives CDR1 ENHRY, CDR2 SYGVKD. CDR3 length: 13 residues. V shed 11 bases and J 4 bases; nucleotides not matched to a gene: 11. This chain's CDR3 is CASGREGHYEQYF. CDR3 DNA: TGTGCCTCGGGGAGGGAGGGCCATTACGAGCAGTACTTC.

The chain has TRBV10-2 and TRBJ2-1; a possible D gene is TRBD2 (6 bases). Per the germline V gene, CDR1 is WSHSY and CDR2 is SAAADI. V was cut by 7 bases and J by 5 bases, with 18 bases left in between. The CDR3 runs 15 residues. CDR3 coding DNA: TGCGCCAGCACCATTCCGGGACTTCTAAACAATGAGCAGTTCTTC. It specifies CASTIPGLLNNEQFF.

Here the CDR3 reads CASSPGDRGNEQFF. The CDR3 bases are TGTGCCAGCTCACCAGGGGACAGGGGCAATGAGCAGTTCTTC. The chain employs TRBV18 and TRBJ2-1; TRBD1 agrees at 10 bases. V dropped 2 bases and J dropped 6; count of bases not matched to a gene: 1. The CDR3 spans 14 residues. CDR1 and CDR2 (germline): KGHSH, LQKENI. Complete variable domain (other parts from reference TRBV18 and TRBJ2-1): NAGVMQNPRHLVRRRGQEARLRCSPMKGHSHVYWYRQLPEEGLKFMVYLQKENIIDESGMPKERFSAEFPKEGPSILRIQQVVRGDSAAYFCASSPGDRGNEQFFGPGTRLTVL.

The CDR3 sequence is CASSYSGRVANTEAFF. The CDR3 DNA follows: TGTGCCAGCAGTTACTCGGGCAGGGTAGCGAACACTGAAGCTTTCTTT. The chain employs TRBV6-5 and TRBJ1-1, with a weak D call TRBD1 (5 bases). Deletions cut 0 bases from V and 1 base from J, with 12 bases between. The CDR3 is 16 residues long. CDR1 and CDR2 from the germline V gene are MNHEY and SVGAGI.

The chain couples TRBV19 to TRBJ1-5, with 7 positions matching TRBD1. The CDR3 is 14 residues long. The V gene end was trimmed by 6 bases and the J gene end by 3 bases; junction bases not matched to a gene: 5. Germline lookup yields CDR1 LNHDA and CDR2 SQIVND (reference sequence). The CDR3 nucleotides read TGTGCCAGTAGACCACAGGGGAACAATCAGCCCCAGCATTTT. Protein product: CASRPQGNNQPQHF.

This chain links TRBV18 with TRBJ2-3; D may be TRBD1 (6 bases). The CDR3 sequence is 20 residues long. CDR1 KGHSH and CDR2 LQKENI come from the germline V gene. V gave up 6 bases and J gave up 6 bases, with 34 bases separating them. CDR3 amino acids: CASSAERPKRTVLCWDTQYF. The CDR3 DNA reads TGTGCCAGCTCGGCCGAACGACCTAAAAGGACAGTCCTATGCTGGGATACGCAGTATTTT.

The CDR3 sequence is CASSPYGGSTDTQYF. In DNA, the CDR3 is TGTGCCAGCTCACCATATGGCGGGAGCACAGATACGCAGTATTTT. The J gene is TRBJ2-3, the V gene TRBV18, with D perhaps matching TRBD2 (5 bases). CDR1 is KGHSH, CDR2 LQKENI, per germline. Trimming took off 2 bases at V and 0 bases at J, with 9 bases between the two ends. The CDR3 loop spans 15 amino acids.

This chain joins TRBV18 and TRBJ2-1, with 11 bases identical to TRBD1. This CDR3 has 15 residues. V shed 6 bases and J 7 bases; nucleotides not matched to a gene: 8. CDR1 and CDR2 from the germline V gene are KGHSH and LQKENI. In DNA, the CDR3 is TGTGCCAGCTCGCGCCGGGACAGGGGGAATAATGAGCAGTTCTTC. Encoded protein: CASSRRDRGNNEQFF.

The rearrangement uses TRBV2 and TRBJ2-2, with D possibly being TRBD1 (6 bases). Germline lookup yields CDR1 SNHLY and CDR2 FYNNEI. The CDR3 totals 13 residues. The V end was cut by 6 bases, the J end by 5 bases, with 10 bases between. The CDR3 nucleotides are TGTGCCAGCAGCCCACAGGGTACCGGGGAGCTGTTTTTT. This sequence encodes CASSPQGTGELFF.

This chain connects TRBV7-9 to TRBJ2-1; weak D call: TRBD2 (5 bases). Trimming took 1 base from V and 3 from J, leaving 10 bases between them. Germline loops: CDR1 SEHNR, CDR2 FQNEAQ (reference sequence). This CDR3 spans 15 amino acids. CDR3 sequence (DNA): TGTGCCAGCAGCTTAGTGGGGAGATACTACAATGAGCAGTTCTTC. Protein sequence: CASSLVGRYYNEQFF.

The V gene is TRBV5-1, the J gene TRBJ2-3; 9 positions agree with TRBD2. CDR1 and CDR2 from the germline V gene are SGHRS and YFSETQ. CDR3 size: 14 residues. V lost 4 bases and J lost 4; bases outside the gene matches: 4. DNA of the CDR3: TGCGCCAGCAGCCTGTCTAGCGGGGCAGATACGCAGTATTTT. It specifies CASSLSSGADTQYF.

CDR3 region: CASSMDSGYTF. The CDR3 DNA follows: TGCGCCAGCAGCATGGACAGTGGCTACACCTTC. This chain joins TRBV5-1 and TRBJ1-2, with a weak D call TRBD1 (6 bases). This CDR3 spans 11 amino acids. The germline V and J ends were trimmed by 4 bases and 7 bases, with 8 bases remaining between them. The germline gives CDR1 SGHRS, CDR2 YFSETQ.

The chain links TRBV7-2 to TRBJ2-7, with TRBD2 matching over 7 bases. This CDR3 is 15 amino acids long. CDR1 is SGHTA, CDR2 FQGNSA, per germline. V dropped 6 bases and J dropped 0; count of bases not matched to a gene: 8. The CDR3 DNA is TGTGCCAGCAGTATAGGAACTAGCGACTCCTACGAGCAGTACTTC. It specifies CASSIGTSDSYEQYF.

Concerning this clone itself: Other DNA sequences from this sample encode an identical CDR3 as well. The CDR3 spells CASSIGGDTEAFF. CDR3 nucleotide sequence: TGTGCCAGTAGTATCGGGGGGGACACTGAAGCTTTCTTT. The chain employs TRBV19 and TRBJ1-1; TRBD1 is a possible D gene (5 bases). This CDR3 has 13 residues. Trimming shortened V by 3 bases and J by 3 bases, and 8 bases separated the two germline ends. The V gene's germline CDR1 is LNHDA and CDR2 SQIVND (reference sequence).